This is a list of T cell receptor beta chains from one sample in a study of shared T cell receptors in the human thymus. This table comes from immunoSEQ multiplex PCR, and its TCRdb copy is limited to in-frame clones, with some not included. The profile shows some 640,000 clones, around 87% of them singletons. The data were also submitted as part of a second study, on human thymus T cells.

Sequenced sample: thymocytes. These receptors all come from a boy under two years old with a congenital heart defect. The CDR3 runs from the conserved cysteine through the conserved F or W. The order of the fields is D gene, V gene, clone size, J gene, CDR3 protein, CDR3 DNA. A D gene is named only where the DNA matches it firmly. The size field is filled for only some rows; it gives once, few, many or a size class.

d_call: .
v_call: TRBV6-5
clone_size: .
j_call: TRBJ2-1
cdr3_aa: CASRYLWWSSYNEQFF
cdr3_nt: TGTGCCAGCAGATACCTATGGTGGAGCTCCTACAATGAGCAGTTCTTC

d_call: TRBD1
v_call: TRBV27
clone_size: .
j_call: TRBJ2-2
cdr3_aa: CASSLPPSRGRGIGELFF
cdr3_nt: TGTGCCAGCAGTTTACCCCCGTCTAGGGGGCGAGGCATCGGGGAGCTGTTTTTT

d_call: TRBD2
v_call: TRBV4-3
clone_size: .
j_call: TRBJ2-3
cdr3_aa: CASSQGWSVVSSGDGSGDTQYF
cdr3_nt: TGCGCCAGCAGCCAAGGTTGGAGTGTTGTTAGTAGCGGGGACGGTAGTGGAGATACGCAGTATTTT

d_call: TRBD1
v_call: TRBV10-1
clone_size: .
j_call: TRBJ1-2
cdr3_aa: CASTLWLQGSSLGYTF
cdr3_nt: TGCGCCAGCACCTTGTGGCTACAGGGGTCTTCGTTGGGCTACACCTTC

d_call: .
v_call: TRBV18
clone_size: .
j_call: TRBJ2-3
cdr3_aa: CASSESTDTQYF
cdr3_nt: TGTGCCAGCTCAGAGAGCACAGATACGCAGTATTTT

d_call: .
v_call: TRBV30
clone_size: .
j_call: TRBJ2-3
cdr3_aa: CAWTRHVRTDTQYF
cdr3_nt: TGTGCCTGGACGAGACACGTTCGCACAGATACGCAGTATTTT

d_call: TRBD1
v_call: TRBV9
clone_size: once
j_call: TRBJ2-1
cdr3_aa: CASSAPHRGGNEQFF
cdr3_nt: TGTGCCAGCAGCGCTCCACACAGGGGTGGGAATGAGCAGTTCTTC

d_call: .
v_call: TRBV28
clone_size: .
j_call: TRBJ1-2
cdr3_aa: CAIRPGTLTNYGYTF
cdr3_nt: TGTGCCATCCGACCCGGGACACTTACTAACTATGGCTACACCTTC

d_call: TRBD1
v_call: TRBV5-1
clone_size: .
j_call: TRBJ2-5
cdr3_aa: CASRAQGGETQYF
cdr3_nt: TGCGCCAGCCGAGCACAGGGGGGCGAGACCCAGTACTTC

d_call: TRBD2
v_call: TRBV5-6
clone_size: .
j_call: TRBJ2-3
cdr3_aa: CASSRTSGDTQYF
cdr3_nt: TGTGCCAGCAGCCGGACTAGCGGGGATACGCAGTATTTT

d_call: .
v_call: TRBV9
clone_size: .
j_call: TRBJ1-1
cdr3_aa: CASSVARGPNTEAFF
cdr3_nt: TGTGCCAGCAGCGTAGCTCGCGGGCCGAACACTGAAGCTTTCTTT

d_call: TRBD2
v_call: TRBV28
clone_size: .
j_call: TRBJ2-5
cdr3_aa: CASSSLSGRTRQETQYF
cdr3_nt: TGTGCCAGCAGTTCCTTGAGCGGGAGAACCCGACAAGAGACCCAGTACTTC

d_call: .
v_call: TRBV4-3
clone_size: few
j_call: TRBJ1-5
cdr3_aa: CASSQDHLGQGGAWGNQPQHF
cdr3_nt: TGCGCCAGCAGCCAAGATCATTTGGGCCAGGGAGGAGCTTGGGGCAATCAGCCCCAGCATTTT

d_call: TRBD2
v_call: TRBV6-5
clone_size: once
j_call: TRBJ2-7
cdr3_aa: CASSSGESSYEQYF
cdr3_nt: TGTGCCAGCAGTAGCGGGGAGAGCTCCTACGAGCAGTACTTC

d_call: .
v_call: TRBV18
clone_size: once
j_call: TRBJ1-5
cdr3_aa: CASSPPGGEVDQPQHF
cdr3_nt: TGTGCCAGCTCACCACCCGGGGGAGAGGTGGATCAGCCCCAGCATTTT

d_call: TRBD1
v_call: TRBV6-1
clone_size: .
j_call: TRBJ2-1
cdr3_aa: CASSDKTGIGDNEQFF
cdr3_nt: TGTGCCAGCAGTGACAAGACAGGGATCGGAGACAATGAGCAGTTCTTC

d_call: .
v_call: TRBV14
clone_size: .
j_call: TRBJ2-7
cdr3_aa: CASSQGVGQTYEQYF
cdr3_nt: TGTGCCAGCAGCCAAGGGGTGGGACAAACCTACGAGCAGTACTTC

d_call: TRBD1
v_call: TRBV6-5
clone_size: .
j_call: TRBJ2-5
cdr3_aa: CASPGQGVETQYF
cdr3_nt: TGTGCCAGCCCGGGACAGGGAGTGGAGACCCAGTACTTC

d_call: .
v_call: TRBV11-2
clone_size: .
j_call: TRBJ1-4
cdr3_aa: CASSLSRTGNEKLFF
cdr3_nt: TGTGCCAGCAGCTTATCCCGTACAGGGAACGAAAAACTGTTTTTT

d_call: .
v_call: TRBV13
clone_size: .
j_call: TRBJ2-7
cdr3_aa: CASSSKALARHRRGCYEQYF
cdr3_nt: TGTGCCAGCAGCTCTAAGGCCCTAGCGCGGCACAGACGGGGATGCTACGAGCAGTACTTC

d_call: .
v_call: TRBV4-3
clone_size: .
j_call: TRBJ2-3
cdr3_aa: CASSQDGARGADTQYF
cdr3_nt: TGCGCCAGCAGCCAAGATGGGGCCAGGGGGGCAGATACGCAGTATTTT

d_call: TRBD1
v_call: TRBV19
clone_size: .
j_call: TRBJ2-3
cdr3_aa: CASSGPGQGPDTQYF
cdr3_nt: TGTGCCAGTAGCGGCCCGGGACAGGGCCCAGATACGCAGTATTTT

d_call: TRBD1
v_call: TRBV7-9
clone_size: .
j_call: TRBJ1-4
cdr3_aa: CASSSGTGALREKLFF
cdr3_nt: TGTGCCAGCAGCTCTGGGACAGGAGCCCTTAGGGAAAAACTGTTTTTT

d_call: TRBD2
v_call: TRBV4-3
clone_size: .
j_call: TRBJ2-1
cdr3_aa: CASSQILSGGAKHEQFF
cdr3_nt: TGCGCCAGCAGCCAAATCCTCAGCGGGGGGGCGAAGCATGAGCAGTTCTTC

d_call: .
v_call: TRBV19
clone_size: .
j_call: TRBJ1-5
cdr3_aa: CASSIPVSLGQPQHF
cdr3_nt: TGTGCCAGTAGTATCCCGGTCTCTCTAGGCCAGCCCCAGCATTTT

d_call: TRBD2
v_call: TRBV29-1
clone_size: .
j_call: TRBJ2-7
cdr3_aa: CSGKTSGVIYEQYF
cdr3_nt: TGCAGCGGAAAAACTAGCGGGGTGATCTACGAGCAGTACTTC

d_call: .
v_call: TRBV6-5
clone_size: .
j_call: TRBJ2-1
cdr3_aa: CAAFSGYNEQFF
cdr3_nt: TGTGCCGCTTTTAGCGGTTACAATGAGCAGTTCTTC

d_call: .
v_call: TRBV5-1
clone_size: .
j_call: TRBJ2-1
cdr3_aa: CASSHYRHNEQFF
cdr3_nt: TGCGCCAGCAGCCATTACAGACACAATGAGCAGTTCTTC

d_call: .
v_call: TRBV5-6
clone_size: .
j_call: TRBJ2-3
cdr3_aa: CASSKYTPGADTQYF
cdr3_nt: TGTGCCAGCAGCAAATATACGCCAGGGGCAGATACGCAGTATTTT

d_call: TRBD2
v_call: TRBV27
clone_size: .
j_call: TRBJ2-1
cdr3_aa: CASSPPTSGNNEQFF
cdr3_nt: TGTGCCAGCAGTCCACCCACTAGCGGGAATAATGAGCAGTTCTTC

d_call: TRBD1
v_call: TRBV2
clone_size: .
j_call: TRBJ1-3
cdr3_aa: CASSEAGQSSGNTIYF
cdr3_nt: TGTGCCAGCAGTGAAGCGGGACAGAGCTCTGGAAACACCATATATTTT

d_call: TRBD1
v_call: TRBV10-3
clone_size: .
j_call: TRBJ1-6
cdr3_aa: CAISGTDNSPLHF
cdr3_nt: TGTGCCATTTCCGGGACAGATAATTCACCCCTCCACTTT

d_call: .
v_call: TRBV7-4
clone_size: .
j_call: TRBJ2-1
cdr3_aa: CASSPPEGGTFNEQFF
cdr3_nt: TGTGCCAGCAGCCCTCCGGAGGGCGGGACTTTCAATGAGCAGTTCTTC

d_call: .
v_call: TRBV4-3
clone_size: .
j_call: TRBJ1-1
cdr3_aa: CASSQEAGATEAFF
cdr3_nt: TGCGCCAGCAGCCAAGAGGCAGGGGCCACTGAAGCTTTCTTT

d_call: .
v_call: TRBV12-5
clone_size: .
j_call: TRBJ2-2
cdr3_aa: CASGFAPPNTGELFF
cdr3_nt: TGTGCTAGTGGTTTCGCGCCCCCGAACACCGGGGAGCTGTTTTTT

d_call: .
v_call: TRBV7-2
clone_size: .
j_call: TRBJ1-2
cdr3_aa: CASSLTGVRYTF
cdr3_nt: TGTGCCAGCAGTCTAACCGGGGTCCGCTACACCTTC

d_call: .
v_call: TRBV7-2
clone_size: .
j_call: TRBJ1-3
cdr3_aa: CASSRGESSGNTIYF
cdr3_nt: TGTGCCAGCAGCCGCGGCGAGAGCTCTGGAAACACCATATATTTT

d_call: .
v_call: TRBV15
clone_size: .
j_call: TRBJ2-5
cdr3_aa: CATRGLGSETQYF
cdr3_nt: TGTGCCACCCGCGGGTTGGGTAGTGAGACCCAGTACTTC